The sequence of this T cell receptor beta chain was determined in a study of T cells in tuberculosis. General study results and limits: Using the GMM-specific repertoire gave 85% to 90% accuracy versus roughly 74% with motifs.

TCRdb keeps only in-frame clones here, not all; method: immunoSEQ multiplex PCR. The top ten hold less than 5% of the sample, which has around 30,000 clones, roughly 93% seen once. Germline CDR1 and CDR2: SGHVS and FQNEAQ. The CDR3 loop spans 15 amino acids. V trimming: 6 bases; J trimming: 2 bases; junction bases outside the gene matches: 7. With respect to this clone: The antigen remains undetermined.

Adolescents were screened for latent TB by skin test and IGRA. Sequenced sample: PBMCs. V usage is TRBV7-8 and J usage is TRBJ1-5; 7 bases match TRBD1. The TCR sequence derives from a donor under 30 with latent tuberculosis or without tuberculosis infection. The CDR3 reads CASSKTGSGNQPQHF. The CDR3 coding sequence is TGTGCCAGCAGTAAGACAGGGTCGGGCAATCAGCCCCAGCATTTT.